The clone carrying this T cell receptor beta chain was seen at least ten times. Its antigen is still unknown. This sample stems from a study of T cell repertoires in cytomegalovirus infection. About the research overall: Matching HLA type, along with CMV infection, was indicated by public TCR beta signatures. Study-level findings and limits: Individuals carrying CMV plus the relevant HLA were identified by cumulative frequency of public TCR beta families. It was HLA-C-restricted CMV-specific TCR beta clonotypes that dominated the response ex vivo.

The trim removed 5 bases at V and 8 bases at J, leaving 11 bases unmatched. Germline CDR1 reads SGHTA; CDR2 reads FQGNSA. The CDR3 contains 16 residues. One entry per CDR3 protein, called by TCRdb with MiXCR from the reads. The sample records some 250,000 distinct CDR3 sequences, approximately 10% being singletons. The chain combines TRBV7-2 with TRBJ1-4; TRBD1 agrees at 10 bases. Sequencing was carried out using PBMCs. This sequence was found in a human donor in good health (CMV status not recorded). Some clones in this sample may be carry-over from other donors' samples. The CDR3 spells CASSPPDRGLGEKLFF. In nucleotides, the CDR3 is TGTGCCAGCAGCCCCCCCGACAGGGGGCTTGGGGAAAAACTGTTTTTT.